The clone carrying this T cell receptor (beta chain) has a single count. Antigen: not known. The same CDR3 arises from other DNA sequences in this sample as well. This sample stems from a study of shared clonotypes between healthy human individuals. Study outcomes and limitations: Larger estimated richness was generally seen in naive subsets than in memory subsets. The donor pool, a small one, limited the genetic and exposure-history diversity represented.

A deep-level run was used for the assay. TCRdb's table, derived via immunoSEQ multiplex PCR, lists solely in-frame clones and lacks some. The table has fewer than 1.8 million clones, about 98.5% seen once. Sequencing used naive CD4+ T cells sorted from blood. Subset of the sample: CD45RA+ positively selected. The receptor was derived from a man aged 25 to 40 in good health.

The CDR3 reads CATGTGGTDTQYF. CDR3 nucleotides: TGTGCCACCGGGACAGGGGGCACAGATACGCAGTATTTT. V and J are TRBV15 and TRBJ2-3; 10 nucleotides line up with TRBD1. CDR3 length equals 13 residues. Germline loops: CDR1 LNHNV, CDR2 YYDKDF (reference sequence). With V trimmed by 8 bases and J by 1 base, 0 bases remained unmatched.